Below, 18 T cell receptor beta chains from the same sample are listed, as sequenced in a study of regulatory T cells in long-lasting Graves disease. Time point specified: persistent/refractory GD, antithyroid drugs over 5 years with positive TRAb. There was RNA extracted from PBMCs, and the TCR library was made from it. In building TCR beta libraries, iRepertoire HTBI primers were used together with Arm-PCR of CDR3 regions. TCRdb recomputed calls from the multiplex PCR reads with MiXCR, one row per CDR3 protein. The sample comprises around 430,000 distinct CDR3 sequences, less than 25% of which are singletons, and about an eighth rests with the top ten. Specimen: peripheral blood mononuclear cells (PBMCs), collected when the disease was refractory, from a patient treated with antithyroid drugs. The receptors originated from a female donor with Graves disease.

The sample holds a few counts of this clonotype. The chain recombines TRBV25-1 with TRBJ1-1; D gene ambiguous. Trimming left V 3 bases short and J 1 base short, with 9 bases between. CDR3 length equals 14 residues. Germline V lookup: CDR1 MGHDK, CDR2 SYGVNS. CDR3 DNA: TGTGCCAGCAGTGATCTGGATGAGAACACTGAAGCTTTCTTT. Translated, it gives CASSDLDENTEAFF. Full variable domain (outside the CDR3, taken from reference TRBV25-1 and TRBJ1-1): EADIYQTPRYLVIGTGKKITLECSQTMGHDKMYWYQQDPGMELHLIHYSYGVNSTEKGDLSSESTVSRIRTEHFPLTLESARPSHTSQYLCASSDLDENTEAFFGQGTRLTVV.

The table lists this clonotype with many counts. V is TRBV7-2 and J is TRBJ1-2, with TRBD1 matching 7 bases. Germline lookup yields CDR1 SGHTA and CDR2 FQGNSA. Trimming removed 1 base from V and 6 bases from J; junction bases left unmatched: 5. The length of the CDR3 is 14 residues. In DNA form, the CDR3 reads TGTGCCAGCAGCTTAGGTGGGACAGTAGATGGCTACACCTTC. Amino acid sequence: CASSLGGTVDGYTF.

Many counts were recorded for this clonotype. The chain carries TRBV2 and TRBJ2-5, with 7 bases that match TRBD2. Germline lookup yields CDR1 SNHLY and CDR2 FYNNEI. Trimming took 7 bases from V and 7 from J; bases not matched to a gene: 6. This CDR3 has 12 residues. In nucleotides, the CDR3 is TGTGCCAGCATGGAGGGGAGGGCGACCCAGTACTTC. Translating gives CASMEGRATQYF.

This clonotype was recorded many times. This sequence joins TRBV28 and TRBJ1-2, with TRBD1 identical over 8 bases. CDR3 length: 13 amino acids. Looked up from germline, CDR1 is MDHEN and CDR2 is SYDVKM. The J segment lost 3 bases and the V segment lost 7 bases, leaving 4 bases of the junction unmatched. This CDR3 is CASIDRGDYGYTF. The DNA of the CDR3 is TGTGCCAGCATAGACAGGGGCGACTATGGCTACACCTTC.

As to this clonotype: Since no conserved phenylalanine or tryptophan closes the CDR3, a read error is the likely cause. The chain has TRBV12-3 or TRBV12-4 and TRBJ1-1; no reliable D call. The CDR3 loop spans 15 amino acids. The V end lost 7 bases, the J end lost 1 base, and 16 bases lay between the germline ends. The CDR3 is CASTLGIGRNTEAFL. DNA of the CDR3: TGTGCCAGCACCTTAGGGATAGGGAGGAACACTGAAGCTTTCCTT.

There are a few counts of this clonotype. The chain is built from TRBV7-3 and TRBJ2-2, with TRBD2 identical over 7 bases. The CDR3 extends over 15 amino acids. V lost 3 bases and J lost 3; bases outside the gene matches: 4. Germline CDR1 and CDR2: SGHTA and FQGTGA. The CDR3 sequence is CASSLTLADTGELFF. Here the CDR3 DNA reads TGTGCCAGCAGCTTGACGCTAGCGGACACCGGGGAGCTGTTTTTT. The variable domain in full, completed from reference TRBV7-3 and TRBJ2-2, reads GAGVSQTPSNKVTEKGKYVELRCDPISGHTALYWYRQSLGQGPEFLIYFQGTGAADDSGLPNDRFFAVRPEGSVSTLKIQRTERGDSAVYLCASSLTLADTGELFFGEGSRLTVL.

With respect to this clonotype: One base away lies a much larger clone, so this may be a sequencing read error. This rearrangement joins TRBV7-2 to TRBJ1-1; D not certain. Germline values: CDR1 SGHTA, CDR2 FQGNSA. Trimming shortened V by 6 bases and J by 0 bases, and 14 bases separated the two germline ends. This CDR3 is built from 15 residues. The CDR3 DNA sequence: TGTGCCAGCAGTGGGAGGGCTCTTATGAACACTGAAGCTTTCTTT. This encodes CASSGRALMNTEAFF.

The genes are TRBV24-1 and TRBJ1-2, with D unresolved. The CDR3 runs 14 residues. In germline, CDR1 is KGHDR, CDR2 SFDVKD. The ends were cut back, 2 bases at V and 4 bases at J, with 10 bases in the middle. CDR3 bases: TGTGCCACCAGTGATTCCAACCCAGCCTATGGCTACACCTTC. Residues: CATSDSNPAYGYTF.

The V gene is TRBV7-9, the J gene TRBJ1-1; TRBD1 aligns across 9 bases. Unmatched junction bases numbered 14, after V lost 5 bases and J lost 10 bases. The CDR3 covers 15 residues. Germline CDR1 is SEHNR and CDR2 is FQNEAQ (reference sequence). DNA of the CDR3: TGTGCCAGCAGCGAGGTACAGGGGGCGAGGAAAGGAGCTTTCTTT. As protein: CASSEVQGARKGAFF.

This clonotype occurred many times. The chain has TRBV20-1 and TRBJ1-1; D may be TRBD1 (6 bases). The CDR3 sequence is 11 residues long. The germline gives CDR1 DFQATT, CDR2 SNEGSKA (reference sequence). CDR3 nucleotide sequence: TGCGCCGCCCACAGGGACACTGAAGCTTTCTTT. Translated, it gives CAAHRDTEAFF.

This chain joins TRBV6-2 or TRBV6-3 and TRBJ2-3; D gene unclear. Looked up from germline, CDR1 is MNHEY and CDR2 is SVGEGT. The CDR3 extends over 13 amino acids. V gave up 7 bases and J gave up 6 bases, with 14 bases separating them. CDR3: CASTATMEDTQYF. The CDR3 DNA follows: TGTGCCAGCACGGCAACCATGGAGGATACGCAGTATTTT.

The chain employs TRBV6-1 and TRBJ1-1; 7 bases fit TRBD1. The CDR3 sequence is 15 residues long. Unmatched junction bases numbered 11, after V lost 10 bases and J lost 0 bases. Germline CDR1 reads MNHNS; CDR2 reads SASEGT. CDR3 region: CATTFSGQMNTEAFF. In nucleotides, the CDR3 is TGTGCCACCACGTTTTCGGGACAGATGAACACTGAAGCTTTCTTT.

A few counts support this clonotype. This chain links TRBV7-2 with TRBJ2-7; tentatively, D is TRBD1 or TRBD2 (5 bases each). CDR1 is SGHTA and CDR2 is FQGNSA in the germline V gene. CDR3 length equals 15 residues. V lost 6 bases and J 1 base, leaving 16 bases between the germline ends. The CDR3 here is CASSLLGRGSYEQYF. The CDR3 DNA follows: TGTGCCAGCAGTCTGCTGGGACGGGGATCCTACGAGCAGTACTTC.

The J gene is TRBJ1-2, the V gene TRBV3-1; weak D call: TRBD1 (5 bases). Trimming took 2 bases from V and 3 from J, leaving 13 bases between them. Germline V gene data show CDR1 as LGHDT and CDR2 as YNNKEL (reference sequence). The CDR3 runs 15 residues. CDR3 coding DNA: TGTGCCAGCAGCCAACAGGGTGCGACCGACTATGGCTACACCTTC. Its translation: CASSQQGATDYGYTF.

V and J are TRBV11-3 and TRBJ2-5; 8 bases fit TRBD2. V shed 1 base and J 3 bases; nucleotides not matched to a gene: 4. The germline gives CDR1 SGHNT, CDR2 YENEEA. This CDR3 spans 15 amino acids. The CDR3 loop reads CASSLVLAAKETQYF. CDR3 nucleotide sequence: TGTGCCAGCAGCTTAGTACTAGCGGCAAAAGAGACCCAGTACTTC.

This clonotype was found many times. The J gene is TRBJ2-7, the V gene TRBV28; TRBD2 agrees at 11 bases. CDR3 length equals 19 residues. The V gene end was trimmed by 6 bases and the J gene end by 1 base; junction bases not matched to a gene: 17. Per germline, CDR1 MDHEN and CDR2 SYDVKM. The CDR3 region is CASSPPGLAGGPFSYEQYF. CDR3 coding DNA: TGTGCCAGCAGCCCCCCTGGGCTAGCGGGAGGTCCCTTTTCCTACGAGCAGTACTTC.

The chain uses TRBV5-1 and TRBJ2-7; no clear D gene. Per germline, CDR1 SGHRS and CDR2 YFSETQ. Trimming removed 2 bases from V and 1 base from J, with 10 bases in between. This CDR3 is 14 amino acids long. Written as DNA, the CDR3 is TGCGCCAGCAGCTTCGACCCCGGTTCCTACGAGCAGTACTTC. This codes for CASSFDPGSYEQYF.

This clonotype appeared many times. This rearrangement joins TRBV6-1 to TRBJ1-2; 8 bases map to TRBD1. V gave up 10 bases and J gave up 2 bases; unmatched junction bases: 9. The CDR3 contains 14 residues. Germline V gene lookup returns CDR1 MNHNS and CDR2 SASEGT. The CDR3 is CATTGTGINYGYTF. The DNA for the CDR3 is TGTGCCACCACGGGGACAGGAATCAACTATGGCTACACCTTC.